These 27 T cell receptor beta chains share one sample of origin, sequenced in a study of T-cell reconstitution after alpha-beta-depleted transplantation in children. The library targeted TCRbeta and was prepared with unique molecular identifiers. TCRdb analysed the PCR reads with MiXCR anew, one entry per CDR3 protein. The table shows some 830,000 distinct CDR3 sequences, with about 15% occurring only once. This sample comprised PBMCs, mostly from graft donor cells, obtained 360 days after TCRalphabeta/CD19-depleted stem cell transplant. The origin of the receptors is a male patient younger than 18 who had a stem cell transplant for acute lymphoblastic leukemia, so the T cells may come from the graft donor.

This rearrangement joins TRBV10-3 to TRBJ2-3; D unclear. This CDR3 spans 13 amino acids. The germline CDR1 and CDR2 sequences are ENHRY and SYGVKD. V lost 11 bases and J lost 4, with 16 bases in between. CDR3 sequence reads: CASRAPVPDTQYF. CDR3 nucleotides: TGTGCCTCCCGCGCGCCAGTCCCAGATACGCAGTATTTT.

This clonotype was counted a few times. This chain connects TRBV27 to TRBJ2-3; D uncertain. V gave up 6 bases and J gave up 5 bases, with 12 bases separating them. Germline values: CDR1 MNHEY, CDR2 SMNVEV (reference sequence). The CDR3 is 13 residues long. CDR3 sequence reads: CASRPLAGDTQYF. The CDR3 nucleotides are TGTGCCAGCAGACCCCTTGCCGGAGATACGCAGTATTTT.

This clonotype was found a few times. The V and J genes are TRBV30 and TRBJ1-1; no reliable D call. Germline CDR1 GTSNPN, CDR2 SVGIG (reference sequence). This CDR3 region has 11 residues. The V end lost 4 bases, the J end lost 7 bases, and 10 bases lay between the germline ends. The CDR3 coding sequence is TGTGCCTGGACGGTGGGAGGTGAAGCTTTCTTT. Translated: CAWTVGGEAFF.

The rearrangement joins TRBV20-1 to TRBJ2-3, with no clear D. V was shortened by 2 bases and J by 6 bases, with 12 bases between the two germline ends. This CDR3 spans 13 amino acids. The V gene's germline CDR1 is DFQATT and CDR2 SNEGSKA (reference sequence). CDR3 bases: TGCAGTGCTAGAAACGGGTTTCGGGATACGCAGTATTTT. This codes for CSARNGFRDTQYF.

In its sample, this clonotype was seen a few times. The CDR3 reads CASSLDDNSPLHF. DNA of the CDR3: TGCGCCAGCAGCTTGGACGATAATTCACCCCTCCACTTT. The gene calls are TRBV5-1 and TRBJ1-6; D not resolved. Germline CDR1 SGHRS, CDR2 YFSETQ. The CDR3 has 13 residues. Trimming stripped 0 bases from V and 5 bases from J, with 3 bases between.

The V call is TRBV7-6, the J call TRBJ2-7; TRBD2 agrees at 9 bases. Losses at the gene ends were 5 bases for V and 2 bases for J; bases not matched to a gene: 13. The CDR3 is made up of 17 amino acids. Germline V CDR1 and CDR2: SGHVS, FNYEAQ. The CDR3 DNA sequence: TGTGCCAGCAGCGAGAGAGAACTAGCGGGCGTAGCCTACGAGCAGTACTTC. Its protein is CASSERELAGVAYEQYF.

The V gene is TRBV5-1, the J gene TRBJ2-7; 7 bases fit TRBD1. The CDR3 contains 15 residues. The V gene end was trimmed by 2 bases and the J gene end by 3 bases; junction bases not matched to a gene: 8. The germline V gene encodes CDR1 SGHRS and CDR2 YFSETQ. The CDR3 loop is CASSFFPQGDYEQYF. For the CDR3, the DNA is TGCGCCAGCAGCTTTTTCCCCCAGGGGGACTACGAGCAGTACTTC.

The rearrangement uses TRBV20-1 and TRBJ1-5; D is unclear. The CDR3 spans 12 residues. The germline V and J ends were trimmed by 6 bases and 2 bases, with 8 bases remaining between them. The germline V gene encodes CDR1 DFQATT and CDR2 SNEGSKA (reference sequence). CDR3 DNA: TGCAGTGCAGGTAGGGGCAATCAGCCCCAGCATTTT. Its translation is CSAGRGNQPQHF.

The table lists this clonotype with a few counts. V usage is TRBV25-1 and J usage is TRBJ2-1, with 12 nucleotides matching TRBD2. Germline CDR1 reads MGHDK; CDR2 reads SYGVNS. This CDR3 comprises 15 residues. Trimming cost V 5 bases and J 8 bases; bases outside gene matches: 7. CDR3 nucleotide sequence: TGTGCCAGCAGTCCAGGACTAGCGGGACTCTATGAGCAGTTCTTC. Translation gives CASSPGLAGLYEQFF.

The sample holds a few counts of this clonotype. CDR3 sequence: CSARDPRWRSNQPQHF. As DNA, the CDR3 is TGCAGTGCTAGAGATCCGAGGTGGAGAAGCAATCAGCCCCAGCATTTT. The chain uses TRBV20-1 and TRBJ1-5; D remains ambiguous. The V and J ends lost 0 bases and 1 base respectively, with 13 bases between them. Germline V gene sequence: CDR1 DFQATT, CDR2 SNEGSKA (reference sequence). The CDR3 is 16 amino acids.

The table lists this clonotype with many counts. V is TRBV12-3 or TRBV12-4 and J is TRBJ2-7; 12 bases fit TRBD2. The CDR3 is 15 residues long. Trimming cost V 6 bases and J 0 bases; bases outside gene matches: 3. The CDR3 DNA reads as TGTGCCAGCAGCCGGACTAGCGGGAACTCCTACGAGCAGTACTTC. Its protein is CASSRTSGNSYEQYF.

This clonotype has just a few counts. The chain joins TRBV6-5 to TRBJ2-1; unclear D gene. Trimming cost V 2 bases and J 6 bases, with 11 bases left between them. This CDR3 is built from 14 residues. The germline gives CDR1 MNHEY, CDR2 SVGAGI. In DNA, the CDR3 is TGTGCCAGCAGTTACGCCCAAGCCGTCAATGAGCAGTTCTTC. Its translation: CASSYAQAVNEQFF.

This clonotype occurred a few times. The genes are TRBV19 and TRBJ2-1; D is unclear. The CDR3 has 15 amino acids. From germline, CDR1 is LNHDA and CDR2 SQIVND (reference sequence). The V end lost 3 bases, the J end lost 4 bases, and 13 bases lay between the germline ends. The CDR3 nucleotides are TGTGCCAGTAGTATCTTGTCTCGGCCGTACAATGAGCAGTTCTTC. Translation gives CASSILSRPYNEQFF.

The chain uses TRBV6-1 and TRBJ2-2; D perhaps matches TRBD2 (6 bases). Trimming stripped 10 bases from V and 4 bases from J, with 22 bases between. CDR3 length equals 16 residues. Germline lookup yields CDR1 MNHNS and CDR2 SASEGT. The CDR3 nucleotides are TGTGCCACTACCTTGGCCGGAGGGATGGTCACCGGGGAGCTGTTTTTT. Translation: CATTLAGGMVTGELFF.

This clonotype was seen a handful of times. The rearrangement joins TRBV19 to TRBJ2-5; D is ambiguous. Per germline, CDR1 LNHDA and CDR2 SQIVND (reference sequence). V lost 3 bases and J lost 4, with 15 bases in between. The CDR3 spans 15 residues. The DNA of the CDR3 is TGTGCCAGTAGTATTCCACTCAATAAGGGAGAGACCCAGTACTTC. Its translation: CASSIPLNKGETQYF.

This clonotype was recorded a few times. The chain is built from TRBV12-3 or TRBV12-4 and TRBJ1-4; D remains ambiguous. V lost 10 bases, J lost 7 bases, and 16 bases lay in between. The CDR3 is made up of 13 amino acids. The CDR3 reads CAISPYGSEKLFF. The CDR3 nucleotides are TGTGCCATCTCACCTTATGGTAGTGAAAAACTGTTTTTT.

Many counts were recorded for this clonotype. V usage is TRBV9 and J usage is TRBJ2-7; possibly TRBD2 for D (5 bases). Germline CDR1 reads SGDLS; CDR2 reads YYNGEE. CDR3 size: 15 residues. The ends were cut back, 0 bases at V and 3 bases at J, with 13 bases in the middle. In DNA form, the CDR3 reads TGTGCCAGCAGCGTAGGAGGGAGCAAGCACTACGAGCAGTACTTC. Translated, it gives CASSVGGSKHYEQYF. The complete variable domain, with remaining parts taken from reference TRBV9 and TRBJ2-7, reads DSGVTQTPKHLITATGQRVTLRCSPRSGDLSVYWYQQSLDQGLQFLIQYYNGEERAKGNILERFSAQQFPDLHSELNLSSLELGDSALYFCASSVGGSKHYEQYFGPGTRLTVT.

This clonotype was seen ten or more times. This chain connects TRBV10-3 to TRBJ2-3; D not resolved. This CDR3 comprises 14 residues. Trimming stripped 3 bases from V and 1 base from J, with 8 bases between. Looked up from germline, CDR1 is ENHRY and CDR2 is SYGVKD. The CDR3 DNA reads as TGTGCCATCAGTGATACGGATGGCACAGATACGCAGTATTTT. This sequence encodes CAISDTDGTDTQYF.

There are a few counts of this clonotype. The chain recombines TRBV28 with TRBJ1-5; 8 bases fit TRBD1. The CDR3 extends over 20 amino acids. J was trimmed by 12 bases and V by 4 bases; bases with no gene match: 29. Germline CDR1 is MDHEN and CDR2 is SYDVKM. The CDR3 region has the DNA TGTGCCAGCAGTTCGCGGGACAGGAGGCTCCTACTCCGACTGGAAGCTAGCCAGCATTTT. This sequence encodes CASSSRDRRLLLRLEASQHF.

There are a few counts of this clonotype. The genes are TRBV5-1 and TRBJ2-3; D uncertain. Germline CDR1 is SGHRS and CDR2 is YFSETQ. This CDR3 comprises 13 residues. The V end lost 1 base, the J end lost 2 bases, and 5 bases lay between the germline ends. CDR3 loop: CASSLSDTDTQYF. The CDR3 bases are TGCGCCAGCAGCTTGTCAGACACAGATACGCAGTATTTT.

In its sample, this clonotype was seen a few times. The chain joins TRBV19 to TRBJ2-1; no clear D gene. V gave up 1 base and J gave up 5 bases, with 3 bases separating them. In germline, CDR1 is LNHDA, CDR2 SQIVND (reference sequence). The CDR3 extends over 12 amino acids. CDR3 amino acids: CASSIANNEQFF. For the CDR3, the DNA is TGTGCCAGTAGTATAGCGAACAATGAGCAGTTCTTC.

The rearrangement uses TRBV7-9 and TRBJ1-4, with TRBD1 as a possible D gene (5 bases). This CDR3 region has 15 residues. Per germline, CDR1 SEHNR and CDR2 FQNEAQ (reference sequence). Trimming pared 4 bases from V and 3 bases from J, leaving 12 bases between. CDR3 in DNA: TGTGCCAGCAGCTCCGCAGGGCTTGCTAATGAAAAACTGTTTTTT. Its translation is CASSSAGLANEKLFF.

The gene calls are TRBV27 and TRBJ2-3; 7 bases are shared with TRBD2. V shed 2 bases and J 1 base; nucleotides not matched to a gene: 15. The germline gives CDR1 MNHEY, CDR2 SMNVEV (reference sequence). This CDR3 is built from 19 residues. The CDR3 sequence is CASSLRLRIAGYGTDTQYF. The CDR3 DNA is TGTGCCAGCAGTTTAAGGCTGAGGATAGCGGGCTACGGCACAGATACGCAGTATTTT.

This clonotype was found many times. V gene TRBV5-1 combines with J gene TRBJ2-2, with D tentatively TRBD1 (5 bases). The germline CDR1 and CDR2 sequences are SGHRS and YFSETQ. The CDR3 runs 15 residues. The germline V and J ends were trimmed by 6 bases and 1 base, with 13 bases remaining between them. This CDR3 is CASKTEYLNTGELFF. The CDR3, as DNA: TGCGCCAGCAAGACAGAATATTTGAACACCGGGGAGCTGTTTTTT. The full variable domain, completed using reference TRBV5-1 and TRBJ2-2, is KAGVTQTPRYLIKTRGQQVTLSCSPISGHRSVSWYQQTPGQGLQFLFEYFSETQRNKGNFPGRFSGRQFSNSRSEMNVSTLELGDSALYLCASKTEYLNTGELFFGEGSRLTVL.

This clonotype was counted at least ten times. The chain uses TRBV29-1 and TRBJ2-1; TRBD1 is a possible D gene (5 bases). The CDR3 is 17 amino acids. V lost 0 bases and J 0 bases, leaving 15 bases between the germline ends. Germline CDR1 and CDR2: SQVTM and ANQGSEA. The CDR3 DNA reads as TGCAGCGTTGAAGATCTTCAGGGCGGAAGCTCCTACAATGAGCAGTTCTTC. Protein product: CSVEDLQGGSSYNEQFF.

The chain recombines TRBV5-1 with TRBJ2-3; TRBD2 matches at 13 bases. The germline V gene encodes CDR1 SGHRS and CDR2 YFSETQ. J gave up 8 bases and V 4 bases, and 19 bases lay outside the gene matches. The CDR3 length is 19 residues. This chain's CDR3 is CASSRQFPGLAGPRATQYF. The CDR3 region has the DNA TGCGCCAGCAGCCGTCAGTTTCCGGGACTAGCGGGACCCAGGGCTACGCAGTATTTT.

The sample holds many counts of this clonotype. The chain combines TRBV12-3 or TRBV12-4 with TRBJ2-2; D not certain. The CDR3 has 14 residues. Trimming removed 3 bases at V and 3 bases at J, with 8 bases between. CDR3 in DNA: TGTGCCAGCAGTTTCTTCGGATACACCGGGGAGCTGTTTTTT. This sequence encodes CASSFFGYTGELFF.